This is a list of T cell receptor beta chains from one sample in a study of T cell responses to AZD1222 COVID-19 vaccine. Here immunoSEQ multiplex PCR was the method, and the copy in TCRdb shows in-frame clones only, minus some. The data show some 150,000 clones, with 80% to 90% seen just once and approximately 7% held by the top ten. Sequenced material: peripheral blood, taken after recovery from COVID-19. Receptors originate from an adult who had recovered from COVID-19. Each CDR3 is given with its conserved first and last residue. Fields, in order: J gene, clone size, D gene, V gene, CDR3 protein, CDR3 DNA. The D gene is left open where the match is weak. The listing skips clone size in some rows; elsewhere it reads once, few, many or a size class.

>TRBJ1-4|once|TRBD1|TRBV7-9
CASSFEGTGHEKLFF
TGTGCCAGCAGCTTCGAGGGGACAGGGCATGAAAAACTGTTTTTT
>TRBJ2-5|.|.|TRBV5-1
CASSPNRATHGQYF
TGCGCCAGCAGCCCGAACCGGGCCACCCATGGGCAGTACTTC
>TRBJ2-7|.|.|TRBV29-1
CSAETGVASEQYF
TGCAGCGCCGAGACAGGAGTCGCCTCCGAGCAGTACTTC
>TRBJ1-5|.|.|TRBV18
CASSPTQEKPQHF
TGTGCCAGCTCACCTACTCAGGAGAAGCCCCAGCATTTT
>TRBJ1-6|few|.|TRBV14
CASSQALTNSPLHF
TGTGCCAGCAGCCAAGCCCTTACGAATTCACCCCTCCACTTT
>TRBJ1-5|.|TRBD1|TRBV27
CASSSGTGFNQPQHF
TGTGCCAGCAGTTCCGGGACAGGGTTCAATCAGCCCCAGCATTTT
>TRBJ2-7|.|TRBD2|TRBV4-3
CASSQEGRGGYEQYF
TGCGCCAGCAGCCAAGAGGGGCGGGGGGGCTACGAGCAGTACTTC
>TRBJ1-1|.|.|TRBV27
CASSRGLGDTEAFF
TGTGCCAGCAGTAGGGGCTTGGGTGACACTGAAGCTTTCTTT
>TRBJ2-7|.|.|TRBV27
CASSLTLAGVAYEQYF
TGTGCCAGCAGTTTAACGTTAGCAGGGGTCGCCTACGAGCAGTACTTC
>TRBJ2-7|.|.|TRBV5-1
CASSFNLWTDVYEQYF
TGCGCCAGCAGCTTTAACCTCTGGACAGACGTCTACGAGCAGTACTTC
>TRBJ2-6|.|.|TRBV7-9
CASSPTQAGPFGANVLTF
TGTGCCAGCAGCCCCACTCAAGCAGGGCCCTTTGGGGCCAACGTCCTGACTTTC
>TRBJ2-7|once|.|TRBV11-2
CASSLLGEQYF
TGTGCCAGCAGCTTATTGGGGGAGCAGTACTTC
>TRBJ2-3|.|TRBD2|TRBV4-2
CASSPKMVAGVPDTQYF
TGTGCCAGCAGCCCTAAAATGGTAGCGGGGGTTCCAGATACGCAGTATTTT
>TRBJ2-1|.|.|TRBV28
CASSSWTRSGGEQFF
TGTGCCAGCAGTTCCTGGACCCGATCTGGGGGTGAGCAGTTCTTC
>TRBJ1-4|.|TRBD1|TRBV12-3/TRBV12-4
CASRGTGYEKLFF
TGTGCCAGCAGAGGGACAGGGTATGAAAAACTGTTTTTT
>TRBJ1-5|.|.|TRBV15
CATSRDLNQPQHF
TGTGCCACCAGCAGGGATTTAAATCAGCCCCAGCATTTT
>TRBJ2-7|.|TRBD1|TRBV5-1
CASSWDTGGLYEQYF
TGCGCCAGCAGTTGGGATACAGGGGGCCTTTACGAGCAGTACTTC
>TRBJ1-5|.|TRBD1|TRBV6-6
CASNGQAGYQPQHF
TGTGCCAGCAACGGACAGGCCGGTTATCAGCCCCAGCATTTT
>TRBJ2-1|few|.|TRBV7-3
CASSLTFSPSSEQFF
TGTGCCAGCAGCTTAACGTTTAGCCCCTCTTCTGAGCAGTTCTTC
>TRBJ1-6|once|.|TRBV12-3/TRBV12-4
CASKWSDSPLHF
TGTGCCAGCAAATGGTCAGATTCACCCCTCCACTTT
>TRBJ1-2|few|.|TRBV10-2
CASRGRLDGYTF
TGCGCCAGCAGAGGGAGACTCGATGGCTACACCTTC
>TRBJ2-5|once|.|TRBV27
CASIPDLETQYF
TGTGCCAGCATCCCGGACCTAGAGACCCAGTACTTC
>TRBJ2-1|once|.|TRBV4-1
CASSQEGDGHNEQFF
TGCGCCAGCAGCCAAGAGGGGGACGGCCACAATGAGCAGTTCTTC
>TRBJ2-7|.|.|TRBV4-2
CASSQDPVGRSSYEQYF
TGTGCCAGCAGCCAAGATCCTGTGGGCCGTAGCTCCTACGAGCAGTACTTC
>TRBJ1-6|.|TRBD1|TRBV5-1
CASSPGQGIPPLHF
TGCGCCAGCAGCCCGGGACAGGGAATCCCACCCCTCCACTTT
>TRBJ2-7|.|.|TRBV3-1/TRBV3-2
CASSHQESEQYF
TGTGCCAGCAGCCATCAAGAGTCCGAGCAGTACTTC